The 10 T cell receptor beta chains below all came from one sample that was sequenced in a study of shared clonotypes between healthy human individuals. Clones were sequenced by immunoSEQ multiplex PCR, and TCRdb holds only the in-frame ones, with some missing. Of 2 million to 2.5 million clones in the sample, about 90% were seen once. Sequenced sample: naive CD4+ T cells from PBMCs. Described subset: CD45RA+ positively selected. The receptors here all came from a man between 18 and 35 years old in good health. Some clones in this sample may be carry-over from other donors' samples.

The chain combines TRBV5-6 with TRBJ2-2, with D possibly matching TRBD1 (5 bases). CDR1 is SGHDT, CDR2 YYEEEE, per germline. Trimming removed 4 bases at V and 0 bases at J, with 13 bases between. CDR3 length: 16 residues. The CDR3 region has the DNA TGTGCCAGCAGCCCCCTAGGGGCCCCGAACACCGGGGAGCTGTTTTTT. Translated: CASSPLGAPNTGELFF.

The gene calls are TRBV28 and TRBJ1-5; D possibly corresponds to TRBD1 (5 bases). This CDR3 comprises 16 residues. V gave up 6 bases and J gave up 6 bases, with 21 bases separating them. CDR1 and CDR2 (germline): MDHEN, SYDVKM. CDR3 in amino acids: CASSYLGGALGQPQHF. The CDR3, as DNA: TGTGCCAGCAGCTACTTGGGAGGGGCGTTGGGTCAGCCCCAGCATTTT.

The chain links TRBV27 to TRBJ2-7; D might be TRBD1 (6 bases). The CDR3 extends over 14 amino acids. Germline-derived CDR1 and CDR2 are MNHEY and SMNVEV (reference sequence). V gave up 8 bases and J gave up 4 bases, with 18 bases separating them. This chain's CDR3 is CASRRGIGIYEQYF. DNA of the CDR3: TGTGCCAGCCGTAGGGGGATTGGGATTTACGAGCAGTACTTC.

V gene TRBV2 combines with J gene TRBJ2-1, with D possibly TRBD2 on 6 matching bases. Trimming removed 1 base from V and 12 bases from J, with 10 bases in between. The CDR3 loop spans 12 amino acids. Germline-derived CDR1 and CDR2 are SNHLY and FYNNEI. Here the CDR3 reads CASSEGLEGQFF. CDR3 DNA sequence: TGTGCCAGCAGTGAAGGGCTGGAGGGGCAGTTCTTC.

V is TRBV5-4 and J is TRBJ2-2; 11 bases are shared with TRBD2. CDR1 and CDR2 from the germline V gene are SGHNT and YYREEE (reference sequence). The CDR3 extends over 17 amino acids. V was pared by 4 bases and J by 0 bases, with 5 bases of the junction left unmatched. CDR3 DNA sequence: TGTGCCAGCAGCGGACTAGCGGGCACGACGAACACCGGGGAGCTGTTTTTT. Protein: CASSGLAGTTNTGELFF.

This clone was counted between two and nine times. The J gene is TRBJ1-2, the V gene TRBV2, with D perhaps TRBD1 (5 bases). Germline V lookup: CDR1 SNHLY, CDR2 FYNNEI. V was shortened by 6 bases and J by 7 bases, with 21 bases between the two germline ends. The CDR3 extends over 15 amino acids. CDR3 residues: CASRVGLKYTLGYTF. The CDR3, as DNA: TGTGCCAGCAGGGTGGGACTCAAGTACACCCTTGGCTACACCTTC. The whole variable domain, filled in from reference TRBV2 and TRBJ1-2, reads EPEVTQTPSHQVTQMGQEVILRCVPISNHLYFYWYRQILGQKVEFLVSFYNNEISEKSEIFDDQFSVERPDGSNFTLKIRSTKLEDSAMYFCASRVGLKYTLGYTFGSGTRLTVV.

The chain couples TRBV7-2 to TRBJ2-5; 10 bases line up with TRBD1. Germline values: CDR1 SGHTA, CDR2 FQGNSA. The V gene end was trimmed by 3 bases and the J gene end by 4 bases; junction bases not matched to a gene: 2. The CDR3 runs to 14 residues. The CDR3 protein is CASSFDRGPETQYF. CDR3 sequence (DNA): TGTGCCAGCAGCTTTGACAGGGGGCCAGAGACCCAGTACTTC.

The chain has TRBV7-3 and TRBJ2-7; D is ambiguous. This CDR3 spans 13 amino acids. Trimming pared 2 bases from V and 7 bases from J, leaving 12 bases between. The V gene's germline CDR1 is SGHTA and CDR2 FQGTGA. For the CDR3, the DNA is TGTGCCAGCAGCTTATCTCTCCCCGGGGAGCAGTACTTC. Translation gives CASSLSLPGEQYF.

This clone is a singleton in its sample. The chain has TRBV29-1 and TRBJ2-1, with D possibly TRBD2 on 6 matching bases. Trimming pared 4 bases from V and 7 bases from J, leaving 14 bases between. This CDR3 comprises 13 residues. Germline V gene sequence: CDR1 SQVTM, CDR2 ANQGSEA. In nucleotides, the CDR3 is TGCAGCGTTGGGCACCTGACTAGAAATGAGCAGTTCTTC. It specifies CSVGHLTRNEQFF.

This sequence joins TRBV6-5 and TRBJ2-2; D might be TRBD2 (6 bases). The V and J ends lost 5 bases and 4 bases respectively, with 14 bases between them. Germline V CDR1 and CDR2: MNHEY, SVGAGI. CDR3 length equals 15 residues. The CDR3 is CASSGGTVGTGELFF. The DNA for the CDR3 is TGTGCCAGCAGTGGCGGGACGGTAGGCACCGGGGAGCTGTTTTTT.